This T cell receptor beta chain was profiled in a study of shared clonotypes between healthy human individuals. The sample holds one count of this clone. The CDR3 loop spans 16 amino acids. The ends lost 2 bases at V and 5 bases at J; junction bases unmatched: 10. Germline CDR1 is MGHDK and CDR2 is SYGVNS. Libraries were prepared by immunoSEQ multiplex PCR; TCRdb keeps only in-frame clonotypes and omits some of them. The sample consists of more than 2 million clones, approximately 96% of them appearing once. The chain carries TRBV25-1 and TRBJ2-3, with 7 positions matching TRBD2. The sequencing sample was made of naive CD4+ T cells sorted from blood. The subset was: CD45RA+ positively selected. This clonotype originated in a man younger than 35 in good health. This CDR3 reads CASSERTGGYIDTQYF. In nucleotides, the CDR3 is TGTGCCAGCAGTGAACGTACGGGAGGTTACATAGATACGCAGTATTTT.